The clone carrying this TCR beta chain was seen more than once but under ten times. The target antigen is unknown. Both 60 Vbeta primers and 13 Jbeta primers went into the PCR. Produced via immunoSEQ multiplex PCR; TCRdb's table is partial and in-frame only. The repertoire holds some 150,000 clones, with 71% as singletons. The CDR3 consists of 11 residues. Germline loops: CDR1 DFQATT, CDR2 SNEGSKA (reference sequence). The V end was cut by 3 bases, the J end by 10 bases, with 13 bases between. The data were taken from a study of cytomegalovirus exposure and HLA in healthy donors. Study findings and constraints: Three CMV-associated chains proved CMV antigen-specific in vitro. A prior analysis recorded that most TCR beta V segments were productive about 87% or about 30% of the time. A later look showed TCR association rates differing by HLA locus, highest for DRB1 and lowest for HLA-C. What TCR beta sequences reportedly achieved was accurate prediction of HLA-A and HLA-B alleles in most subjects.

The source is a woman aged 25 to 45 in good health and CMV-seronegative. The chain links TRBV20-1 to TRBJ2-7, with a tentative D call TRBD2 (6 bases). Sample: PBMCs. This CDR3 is CSASLGLYQYF. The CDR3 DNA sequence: TGCAGTGCTAGCCTTGGACTATATCAGTACTTC.